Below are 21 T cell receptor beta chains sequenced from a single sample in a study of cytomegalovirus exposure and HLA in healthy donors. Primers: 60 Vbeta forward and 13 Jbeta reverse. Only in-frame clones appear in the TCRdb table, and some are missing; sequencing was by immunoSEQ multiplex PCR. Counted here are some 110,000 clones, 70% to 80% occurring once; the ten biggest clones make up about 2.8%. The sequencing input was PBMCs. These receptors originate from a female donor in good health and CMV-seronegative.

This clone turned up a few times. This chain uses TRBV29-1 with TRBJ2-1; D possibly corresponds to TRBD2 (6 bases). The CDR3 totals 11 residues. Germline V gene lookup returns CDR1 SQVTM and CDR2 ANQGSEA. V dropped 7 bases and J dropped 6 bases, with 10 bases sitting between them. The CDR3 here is CSGGLRNEQFF. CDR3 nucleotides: TGCAGCGGAGGACTACGCAATGAGCAGTTCTTC.

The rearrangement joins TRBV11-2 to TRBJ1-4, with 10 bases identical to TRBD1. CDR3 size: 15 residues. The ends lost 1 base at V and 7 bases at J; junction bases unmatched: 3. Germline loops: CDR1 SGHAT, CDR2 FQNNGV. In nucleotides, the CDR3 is TGTGCCAGCAGCTTAGCGGGGACAGGGGCTGAAAAACTGTTTTTT. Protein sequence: CASSLAGTGAEKLFF.

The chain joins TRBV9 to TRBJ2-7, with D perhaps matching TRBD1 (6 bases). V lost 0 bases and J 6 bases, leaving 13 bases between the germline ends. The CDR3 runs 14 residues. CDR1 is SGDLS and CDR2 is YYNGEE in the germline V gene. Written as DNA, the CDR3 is TGTGCCAGCAGCGTAGAGGACAGCCTCTCCGAGCAGTACTTC. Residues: CASSVEDSLSEQYF.

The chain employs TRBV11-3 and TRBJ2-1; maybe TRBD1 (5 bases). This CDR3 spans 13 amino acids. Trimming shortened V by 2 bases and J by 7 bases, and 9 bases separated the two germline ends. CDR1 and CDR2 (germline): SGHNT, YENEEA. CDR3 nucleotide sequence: TGTGCCAGCAGCTTAAGGCCAGGGAATGAGCAGTTCTTC. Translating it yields CASSLRPGNEQFF.

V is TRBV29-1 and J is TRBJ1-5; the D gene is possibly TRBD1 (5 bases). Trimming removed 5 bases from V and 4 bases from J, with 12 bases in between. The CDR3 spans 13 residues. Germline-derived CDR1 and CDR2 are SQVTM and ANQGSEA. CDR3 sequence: CSVTRGGNQPQHF. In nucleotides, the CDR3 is TGCAGCGTTACACGTGGGGGGAATCAGCCCCAGCATTTT.

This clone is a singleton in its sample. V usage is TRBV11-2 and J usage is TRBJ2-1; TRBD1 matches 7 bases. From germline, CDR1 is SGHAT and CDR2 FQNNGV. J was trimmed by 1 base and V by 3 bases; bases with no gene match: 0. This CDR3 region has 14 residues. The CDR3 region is CASSLDRSYNEQFF. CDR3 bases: TGTGCCAGCAGCTTGGACAGGTCCTACAATGAGCAGTTCTTC.

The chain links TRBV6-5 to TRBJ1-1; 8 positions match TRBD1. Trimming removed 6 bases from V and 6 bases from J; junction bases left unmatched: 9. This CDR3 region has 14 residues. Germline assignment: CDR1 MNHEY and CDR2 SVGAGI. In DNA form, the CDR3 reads TGTGCCAGCAGCCGAGGACAGGGTATTTCTGAAGCTTTCTTT. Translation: CASSRGQGISEAFF.

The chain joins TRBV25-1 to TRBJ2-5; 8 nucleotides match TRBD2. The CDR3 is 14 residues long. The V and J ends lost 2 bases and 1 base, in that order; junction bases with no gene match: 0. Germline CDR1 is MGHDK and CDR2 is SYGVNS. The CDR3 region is CASSEAGGQETQYF. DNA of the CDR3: TGTGCCAGCAGTGAAGCGGGAGGCCAAGAGACCCAGTACTTC.

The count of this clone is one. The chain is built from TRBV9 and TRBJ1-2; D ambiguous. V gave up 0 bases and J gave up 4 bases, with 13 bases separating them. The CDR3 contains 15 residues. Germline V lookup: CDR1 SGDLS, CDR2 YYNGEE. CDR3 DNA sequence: TGTGCCAGCAGCGTAGGTGAAATTCGGGGCTATGGCTACACCTTC. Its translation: CASSVGEIRGYGYTF.

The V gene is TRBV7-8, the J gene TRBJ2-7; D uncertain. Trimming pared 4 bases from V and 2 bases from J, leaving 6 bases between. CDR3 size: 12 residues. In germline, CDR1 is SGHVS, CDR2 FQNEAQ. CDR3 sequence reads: CASSSSPYEQYF. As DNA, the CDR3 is TGTGCCAGCAGCTCTTCCCCCTACGAGCAGTACTTC.

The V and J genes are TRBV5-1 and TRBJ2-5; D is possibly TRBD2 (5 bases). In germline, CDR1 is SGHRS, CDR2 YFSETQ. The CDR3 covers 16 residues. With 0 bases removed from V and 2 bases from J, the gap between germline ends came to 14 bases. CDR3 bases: TGCGCCAGCAGCTTGGTTGGCCCCGGGGTGCAAGAGACCCAGTACTTC. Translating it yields CASSLVGPGVQETQYF.

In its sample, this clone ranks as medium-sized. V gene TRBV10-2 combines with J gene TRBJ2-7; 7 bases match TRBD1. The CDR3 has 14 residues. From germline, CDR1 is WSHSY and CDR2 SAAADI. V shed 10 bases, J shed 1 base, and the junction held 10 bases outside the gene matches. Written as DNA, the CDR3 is TGCGCCACCCAGATTACAGGGGTTTCCTACGAGCAGTACTTC. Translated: CATQITGVSYEQYF.

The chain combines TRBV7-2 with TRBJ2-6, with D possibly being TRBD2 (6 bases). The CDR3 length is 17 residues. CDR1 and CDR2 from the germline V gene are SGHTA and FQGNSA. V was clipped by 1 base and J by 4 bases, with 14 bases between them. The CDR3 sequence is CASSLGPSGYGANVLTF. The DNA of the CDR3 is TGTGCCAGCAGCTTAGGGCCAAGCGGGTACGGGGCCAACGTCCTGACTTTC.

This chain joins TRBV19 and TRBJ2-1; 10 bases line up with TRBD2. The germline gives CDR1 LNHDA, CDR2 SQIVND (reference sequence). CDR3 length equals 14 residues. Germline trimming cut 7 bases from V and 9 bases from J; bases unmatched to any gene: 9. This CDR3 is CASTLSGRASEQFF. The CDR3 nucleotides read TGTGCCAGTACCCTCAGCGGGAGGGCCAGTGAGCAGTTCTTC.

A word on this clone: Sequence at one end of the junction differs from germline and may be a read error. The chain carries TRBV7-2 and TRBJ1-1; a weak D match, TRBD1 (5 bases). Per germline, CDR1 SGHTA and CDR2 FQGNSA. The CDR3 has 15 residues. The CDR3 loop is CASSLVQAPNTETFF. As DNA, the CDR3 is TGTGCCAGCAGCTTAGTACAGGCCCCGAACACTGAAACTTTCTTT. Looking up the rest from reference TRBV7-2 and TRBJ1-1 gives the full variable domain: GAGVSQSPSNKVTEKGKDVELRCDPISGHTALYWYRQSLGQGLEFLIYFQGNSAPDKSGLPSDRFSAERTGGSVSTLTIQRTQQEDSAVYLCASSLVQAPNTETFFGQGTRLTVV.

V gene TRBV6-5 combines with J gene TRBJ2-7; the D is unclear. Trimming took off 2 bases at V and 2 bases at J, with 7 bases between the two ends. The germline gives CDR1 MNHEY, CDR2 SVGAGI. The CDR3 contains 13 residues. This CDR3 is CASSYTAAYEQYF. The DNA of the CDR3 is TGTGCCAGCAGTTACACAGCCGCCTACGAGCAGTACTTC.

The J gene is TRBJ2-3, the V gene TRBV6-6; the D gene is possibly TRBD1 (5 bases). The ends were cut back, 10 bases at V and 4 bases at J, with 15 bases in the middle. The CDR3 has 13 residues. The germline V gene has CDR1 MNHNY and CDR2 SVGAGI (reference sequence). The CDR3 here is CATRLQGSDTQYF. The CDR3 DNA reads TGTGCCACCCGCCTCCAGGGTTCAGATACGCAGTATTTT.

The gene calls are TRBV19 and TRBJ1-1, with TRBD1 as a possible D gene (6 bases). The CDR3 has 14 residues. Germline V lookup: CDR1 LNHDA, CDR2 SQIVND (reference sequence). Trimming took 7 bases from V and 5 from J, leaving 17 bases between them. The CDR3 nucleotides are TGTGCCAGTATGGGTCTGGGGCAGGGGACTGAAGCTTTCTTT. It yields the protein CASMGLGQGTEAFF.

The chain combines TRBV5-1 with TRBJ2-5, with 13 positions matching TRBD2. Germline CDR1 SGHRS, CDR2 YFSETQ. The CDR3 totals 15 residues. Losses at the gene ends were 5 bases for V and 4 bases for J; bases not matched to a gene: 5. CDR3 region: CASRGGLAGAETQYF. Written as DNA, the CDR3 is TGCGCCAGCAGGGGAGGACTAGCGGGAGCAGAGACCCAGTACTTC.

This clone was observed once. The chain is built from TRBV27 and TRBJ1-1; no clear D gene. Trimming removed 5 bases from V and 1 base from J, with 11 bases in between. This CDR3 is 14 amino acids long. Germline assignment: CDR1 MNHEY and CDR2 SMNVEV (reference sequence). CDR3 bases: TGTGCCAGCAGTCTCGCCAGACAGAACACTGAAGCTTTCTTT. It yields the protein CASSLARQNTEAFF.

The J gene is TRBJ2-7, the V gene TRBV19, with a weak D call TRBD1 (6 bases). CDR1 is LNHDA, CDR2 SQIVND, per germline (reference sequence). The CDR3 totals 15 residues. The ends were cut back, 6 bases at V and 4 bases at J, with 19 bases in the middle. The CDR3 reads CASRPDRNLGYEQYF. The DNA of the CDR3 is TGTGCCAGTAGACCCGACAGGAACCTTGGGTACGAGCAGTACTTC.